These T cell receptor beta chains were read from a single sample in a study of T cell repertoires in cytomegalovirus infection. A single record per CDR3 protein comes from TCRdb applying MiXCR to the reads. The repertoire holds a few hundred thousand distinct CDR3 sequences, with about 30% as singletons. The specimen was PBMCs. The source is a human donor in good health (CMV status not recorded). Some clones in this sample may be carry-over from other donors' samples. Both conserved end residues are part of each CDR3. A D gene is named only where the DNA matches it firmly. A row's size may be missing; if present it is once, few, many or a size class.

j_call: TRBJ1-3; d_call: TRBD1; clone_size: -; v_call: TRBV29-1; cdr3_aa: CSVAGQSSHSGNTIYF; cdr3_nt: TGCAGCGTTGCGGGACAGTCCTCTCACTCTGGAAACACCATATATTTT
j_call: TRBJ2-1; d_call: TRBD2; clone_size: -; v_call: TRBV11-2; cdr3_aa: CASSLEATSGRHTYNEQFF; cdr3_nt: TGTGCCAGCAGCTTAGAGGCGACTAGCGGGAGGCATACCTACAATGAGCAGTTCTTC
j_call: TRBJ1-2; d_call: -; clone_size: few; v_call: TRBV19; cdr3_aa: CASSPRDYGYTF; cdr3_nt: TGTGCCAGTAGTCCGAGGGACTATGGCTACACCTTC
j_call: TRBJ2-2; d_call: -; clone_size: -; v_call: TRBV7-2; cdr3_aa: CASSLQGGELFF; cdr3_nt: TGTGCCAGCAGCTTGCAGGGGGGGGAGCTGTTTTTT
j_call: TRBJ2-7; d_call: TRBD2; clone_size: few; v_call: TRBV6-5; cdr3_aa: CATMTSGRNDEQYF; cdr3_nt: TGTGCCACCATGACTAGCGGGAGGAATGACGAGCAGTACTTC
j_call: TRBJ2-1; d_call: -; clone_size: -; v_call: TRBV14; cdr3_aa: CASSQARSSYNEQFF; cdr3_nt: TGTGCCAGCAGCCAAGCCAGGAGCTCCTACAATGAGCAGTTCTTC
j_call: TRBJ2-7; d_call: TRBD2; clone_size: -; v_call: TRBV4-3; cdr3_aa: CASSQVGAGVNEQYF; cdr3_nt: TGCGCCAGCAGCCAAGTCGGCGCGGGAGTCAACGAGCAGTACTTC
j_call: TRBJ1-3; d_call: TRBD1; clone_size: few; v_call: TRBV6-1; cdr3_aa: CASSELDPKQGTGNTIYF; cdr3_nt: TGTGCCAGCAGTGAGTTGGATCCTAAACAGGGGACCGGAAACACCATATATTTT
j_call: TRBJ1-5; d_call: -; clone_size: -; v_call: TRBV20-1; cdr3_aa: CSAGGTDLNQPQHF; cdr3_nt: TGCAGTGCTGGGGGGACCGACTTAAATCAGCCCCAGCATTTT
j_call: TRBJ2-5; d_call: -; clone_size: -; v_call: TRBV6-2/TRBV6-3; cdr3_aa: CASGRLAQETQYF; cdr3_nt: TGTGCCAGCGGCCGGCTGGCCCAAGAGACCCAGTACTTC
j_call: TRBJ1-6; d_call: TRBD1; clone_size: -; v_call: TRBV28; cdr3_aa: CASSLADRGHSPLHF; cdr3_nt: TGTGCCAGCAGTTTAGCGGACAGGGGTCATTCACCCCTCCACTTT
j_call: TRBJ2-1; d_call: TRBD1; clone_size: few; v_call: TRBV4-1; cdr3_aa: CASSQDFASDRDEQFF; cdr3_nt: TGCGCCAGCAGCCAAGATTTTGCCTCCGACAGGGATGAGCAGTTCTTC
j_call: TRBJ1-1; d_call: -; clone_size: -; v_call: TRBV9; cdr3_aa: CASNGLDTEAFF; cdr3_nt: TGTGCCAGCAATGGTTTGGACACTGAAGCTTTCTTT
j_call: TRBJ2-1; d_call: -; clone_size: few; v_call: TRBV7-9; cdr3_aa: CASSLVPSQKQFF; cdr3_nt: TGTGCCAGCAGCTTAGTTCCAAGCCAAAAGCAGTTCTTC
j_call: TRBJ2-1; d_call: TRBD2; clone_size: many; v_call: TRBV7-8; cdr3_aa: CASSLSSGTRRENEQFF; cdr3_nt: TGTGCCAGCAGCTTGTCATCCGGGACTAGGCGGGAAAATGAGCAGTTCTTC
j_call: TRBJ1-5; d_call: -; clone_size: -; v_call: TRBV6-6; cdr3_aa: CASSSVGFQGVGNQPQHF; cdr3_nt: TGTGCCAGCAGTTCTGTGGGTTTTCAGGGTGTGGGCAATCAGCCCCAGCATTTT
j_call: TRBJ2-2; d_call: TRBD2; clone_size: many; v_call: TRBV7-2; cdr3_aa: CASSGGMAGELFF; cdr3_nt: TGTGCCAGCTCGGGGGGGATGGCCGGGGAGCTGTTTTTT
j_call: TRBJ1-5; d_call: -; clone_size: -; v_call: TRBV20-1; cdr3_aa: CSATFRAGNQPQHF; cdr3_nt: TGCAGTGCTACCTTTAGGGCGGGCAATCAGCCCCAGCATTTT
j_call: TRBJ1-2; d_call: -; clone_size: -; v_call: TRBV4-3; cdr3_aa: CASSQEADLYGYTF; cdr3_nt: TGCGCCAGCAGCCAAGAGGCAGACCTCTATGGCTACACCTTC
j_call: TRBJ1-2; d_call: -; clone_size: many; v_call: TRBV7-8; cdr3_aa: CASSRTDVRGYTF; cdr3_nt: TGTGCCAGCAGCCGGACGGATGTACGTGGCTACACCTTC
j_call: TRBJ2-1; d_call: TRBD2; clone_size: -; v_call: TRBV18; cdr3_aa: CASSPPTSGSGPYNEQFF; cdr3_nt: TGTGCCAGCTCACCACCGACTAGCGGGAGCGGCCCCTACAATGAGCAGTTCTTC
j_call: TRBJ2-7; d_call: TRBD2; clone_size: -; v_call: TRBV4-1; cdr3_aa: CASSQASGGFDEQYF; cdr3_nt: TGCGCCAGCAGCCAAGCCTCCGGGGGGTTCGACGAGCAGTACTTC
j_call: TRBJ2-7; d_call: TRBD1; clone_size: few; v_call: TRBV6-6; cdr3_aa: CASSSGRTGEVYEQYF; cdr3_nt: TGTGCCAGCAGTTCGGGGAGGACAGGGGAGGTCTACGAGCAGTACTTC
j_call: TRBJ1-1; d_call: TRBD1; clone_size: -; v_call: TRBV7-9; cdr3_aa: CASSFDRGRGTEAFF; cdr3_nt: TGTGCCAGCAGCTTCGACAGGGGGCGCGGCACTGAAGCTTTCTTT
j_call: TRBJ2-3; d_call: -; clone_size: -; v_call: TRBV20-1; cdr3_aa: CSAGTPGTDTQYF; cdr3_nt: TGCAGTGCCGGGACGCCGGGGACAGATACGCAGTATTTT
j_call: TRBJ2-5; d_call: -; clone_size: -; v_call: TRBV12-3/TRBV12-4; cdr3_aa: CASSLRTTEETQYF; cdr3_nt: TGTGCCAGCAGTTTGCGGACGACGGAAGAGACCCAGTACTTC
j_call: TRBJ2-4; d_call: -; clone_size: -; v_call: TRBV27; cdr3_aa: CASSRTRGPPNIQYF; cdr3_nt: TGTGCCAGCAGCCGTACTCGCGGGCCCCCCAACATTCAGTACTTC
j_call: TRBJ1-1; d_call: -; clone_size: many; v_call: TRBV7-8; cdr3_aa: CASSSDRIEAFF; cdr3_nt: TGTGCCAGCAGCTCTGACAGGATTGAAGCTTTCTTT
j_call: TRBJ2-3; d_call: -; clone_size: -; v_call: TRBV29-1; cdr3_aa: CSVGGPSSTDTQYF; cdr3_nt: TGCAGCGTTGGGGGGCCCTCTAGCACAGATACGCAGTATTTT
j_call: TRBJ2-5; d_call: -; clone_size: many; v_call: TRBV7-9; cdr3_aa: CASSLAVDSGGETQYF; cdr3_nt: TGTGCCAGCAGCTTAGCGGTGGACAGTGGGGGAGAGACCCAGTACTTC
j_call: TRBJ1-2; d_call: -; clone_size: -; v_call: TRBV12-3/TRBV12-4; cdr3_aa: CASSCRDGHGYTF; cdr3_nt: TGTGCCAGCAGTTGCAGGGATGGTCATGGCTACACCTTC
j_call: TRBJ1-5; d_call: TRBD1; clone_size: once; v_call: TRBV3-1; cdr3_aa: CASSQDGTAKTPQHF; cdr3_nt: TGTGCCAGCAGCCAAGACGGGACAGCTAAAACTCCCCAGCATTTT
j_call: TRBJ2-2; d_call: -; clone_size: few; v_call: TRBV27; cdr3_aa: CASSLSGGLRELFF; cdr3_nt: TGTGCCAGCAGTTTATCCGGCGGCCTGAGGGAGCTGTTTTTT
j_call: TRBJ2-7; d_call: -; clone_size: many; v_call: TRBV18; cdr3_aa: CASSPLDAADEQYF; cdr3_nt: TGTGCCAGCTCACCCTTAGACGCGGCAGACGAGCAGTACTTC
j_call: TRBJ2-5; d_call: -; clone_size: few; v_call: TRBV20-1; cdr3_aa: CSARGQTQETQYF; cdr3_nt: TGCAGTGCTAGAGGACAGACCCAAGAGACCCAGTACTTC
j_call: TRBJ2-1; d_call: TRBD2; clone_size: few; v_call: TRBV19; cdr3_aa: CASRRRGTSPTYNEQFF; cdr3_nt: TGTGCCAGTAGACGCCGTGGGACTAGTCCTACCTACAATGAGCAGTTCTTC
j_call: TRBJ2-1; d_call: TRBD2; clone_size: -; v_call: TRBV28; cdr3_aa: CASSLLRLAGESHEQFF; cdr3_nt: TGTGCCAGCAGTTTATTACGACTAGCGGGAGAATCGCATGAGCAGTTCTTC
j_call: TRBJ2-2; d_call: TRBD2; clone_size: -; v_call: TRBV6-2/TRBV6-3; cdr3_aa: CASSYSFGLAGAPGTGELFF; cdr3_nt: TGTGCCAGCAGTTACTCTTTCGGACTAGCGGGAGCCCCGGGCACCGGGGAGCTGTTTTTT
j_call: TRBJ1-1; d_call: -; clone_size: many; v_call: TRBV7-2; cdr3_aa: CASSFAKSGTERTEAFF; cdr3_nt: TGTGCCAGCAGCTTCGCCAAATCCGGGACGGAACGAACTGAAGCTTTCTTT
j_call: TRBJ2-7; d_call: TRBD2; clone_size: -; v_call: TRBV29-1; cdr3_aa: CSVLVAGLGEQYF; cdr3_nt: TGCAGCGTTTTGGTAGCGGGGCTAGGGGAGCAGTACTTC
j_call: TRBJ2-7; d_call: -; clone_size: few; v_call: TRBV5-1; cdr3_aa: CASSLDGTAAYEQYF; cdr3_nt: TGCGCCAGCAGCTTGGATGGGACGGCGGCCTACGAGCAGTACTTC
j_call: TRBJ1-1; d_call: -; clone_size: -; v_call: TRBV4-3; cdr3_aa: CASSQAHGNTEAFF; cdr3_nt: TGCGCCAGCAGCCAAGCCCACGGCAACACTGAAGCTTTCTTT
j_call: TRBJ1-1; d_call: -; clone_size: few; v_call: TRBV12-3/TRBV12-4; cdr3_aa: CASTYMNTEAFF; cdr3_nt: TGTGCCAGCACCTACATGAACACTGAAGCTTTCTTT
j_call: TRBJ2-1; d_call: -; clone_size: many; v_call: TRBV19; cdr3_aa: CASSIDRRDKEQFF; cdr3_nt: TGTGCCAGTAGTATAGATCGCCGAGACAAGGAGCAGTTCTTC
j_call: TRBJ1-1; d_call: -; clone_size: -; v_call: TRBV11-1; cdr3_aa: CASSSEWAMNTEAFF; cdr3_nt: TGTGCCAGCAGCTCTGAGTGGGCAATGAACACTGAAGCTTTCTTT
j_call: TRBJ1-5; d_call: -; clone_size: few; v_call: TRBV20-1; cdr3_aa: CSASRQALEPQHF; cdr3_nt: TGCAGTGCCTCTCGACAAGCCCTAGAGCCCCAGCATTTT
j_call: TRBJ2-1; d_call: TRBD1; clone_size: -; v_call: TRBV29-1; cdr3_aa: CSVGRQGEGNEQFF; cdr3_nt: TGCAGCGTTGGAAGGCAGGGGGAAGGCAATGAGCAGTTCTTC
j_call: TRBJ2-1; d_call: -; clone_size: -; v_call: TRBV28; cdr3_aa: CASSFEGRYEQFF; cdr3_nt: TGTGCCAGCAGTTTTGAAGGGAGGTATGAGCAGTTCTTC
j_call: TRBJ1-1; d_call: TRBD1; clone_size: many; v_call: TRBV28; cdr3_aa: CASSLPTGQGLGEAFF; cdr3_nt: TGTGCCAGCAGTTTACCGACCGGACAGGGACTAGGTGAAGCTTTCTTT
j_call: TRBJ2-7; d_call: -; clone_size: -; v_call: TRBV3-1; cdr3_aa: CASSDSGTYEQYF; cdr3_nt: TGTGCCAGCAGCGATAGCGGTACCTACGAGCAGTACTTC
j_call: TRBJ2-5; d_call: -; clone_size: few; v_call: TRBV18; cdr3_aa: CASSITGLQETQYF; cdr3_nt: TGTGCCAGCTCGATCACGGGTTTACAAGAGACCCAGTACTTC
j_call: TRBJ1-2; d_call: TRBD1; clone_size: -; v_call: TRBV11-2; cdr3_aa: CASSDGTAAGYTF; cdr3_nt: TGTGCCAGCAGCGATGGGACAGCGGCTGGCTACACCTTC
j_call: TRBJ2-3; d_call: TRBD1; clone_size: -; v_call: TRBV2; cdr3_aa: CASTTGTTDTQYF; cdr3_nt: TGTGCCAGCACGACAGGGACCACAGATACGCAGTATTTT
j_call: TRBJ1-1; d_call: TRBD1; clone_size: -; v_call: TRBV18; cdr3_aa: CASSPTGGRDEAFF; cdr3_nt: TGTGCCAGCTCACCTACAGGGGGCCGGGATGAAGCTTTCTTT
j_call: TRBJ2-5; d_call: -; clone_size: -; v_call: TRBV6-1; cdr3_aa: CASSFGEGDQETQYF; cdr3_nt: TGTGCCAGCAGTTTTGGGGAGGGGGATCAGGAGACCCAGTACTTC
j_call: TRBJ1-4; d_call: -; clone_size: -; v_call: TRBV28; cdr3_aa: CAAGRREYEKLFF; cdr3_nt: TGTGCGGCCGGTCGGAGGGAGTATGAAAAACTGTTTTTT
j_call: TRBJ2-2; d_call: -; clone_size: -; v_call: TRBV4-2; cdr3_aa: CASSQESGLVSTGELFF; cdr3_nt: TGTGCCAGCAGCCAAGAATCGGGGCTAGTGAGCACCGGGGAGCTGTTTTTT
j_call: TRBJ2-2; d_call: -; clone_size: -; v_call: TRBV30; cdr3_aa: CAWIDLNTGELFF; cdr3_nt: TGTGCCTGGATCGACCTGAACACCGGGGAGCTGTTTTTT